One TCR beta chain is described in this entry. The sample belongs to a study of blood T cells in healthy people across ages. Every sample gave at least 5 micrograms of total RNA when it was extracted. Primers used in a second PCR of about 6 to 12 cycles were a sample-barcoded 5' primer and a J-beta primer mix. TCRdb re-called the 5' RACE reads through MiXCR, storing one row per CDR3 protein. The sample yields around 1.1 million distinct CDR3 sequences, 35% to 45% seen once. The CDR3 runs 17 residues. The chain joins TRBV21-1 to TRBJ1-5; TRBD1 is the table's D call, not checked against the DNA. TRBV21-1 is termed a pseudogene. Sequenced input: blood. The TCR was taken from a young man in good health. DNA for the CDR3: TGTGCCAGCAGTACCCGTCTCGGGACAGGGGTGTATCAGCCCCAGCATTTT. This sequence encodes CASSTRLGTGVYQPQHF.